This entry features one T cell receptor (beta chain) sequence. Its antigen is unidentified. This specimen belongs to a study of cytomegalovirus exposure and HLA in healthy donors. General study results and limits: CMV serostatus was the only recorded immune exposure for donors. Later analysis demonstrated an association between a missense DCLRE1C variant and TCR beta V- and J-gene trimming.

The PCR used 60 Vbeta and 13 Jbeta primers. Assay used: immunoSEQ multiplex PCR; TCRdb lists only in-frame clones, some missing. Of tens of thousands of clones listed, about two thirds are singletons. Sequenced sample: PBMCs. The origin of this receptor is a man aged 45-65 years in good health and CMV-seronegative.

This CDR3 is CASSASGGRSEAFF. Written as DNA, the CDR3 is TGCGCCAGCAGCGCATCAGGGGGCAGGTCTGAAGCTTTCTTT. The chain combines TRBV5-1 with TRBJ1-1; the match to TRBD1 covers 8 bases. Looked up from germline, CDR1 is SGHRS and CDR2 is YFSETQ. CDR3 size: 14 residues. J was trimmed by 6 bases and V by 4 bases; bases with no gene match: 8.